This entry concerns a single TCR beta chain. The antigen is not known. The sample is drawn from a study of blood T cells in healthy people across ages. Study-wide results and limits: Naive and antigen-experienced cells could not be conclusively compared, given unsorted PBMCs.

Donors were healthy Caucasian individuals from Russia aged about 6 to 90. Each sample yielded at least 6 micrograms of PBMC total RNA. For the second PCR, which ran for about 7 to 11 cycles, a sample-barcoded 5' primer and a J-beta primer mix were used. TCRdb analysed the 5' RACE reads with MiXCR anew, one entry per CDR3 protein. The sample carries about 640,000 distinct CDR3 sequences, about 53% recorded once. Trimming stripped 4 bases from V and 4 bases from J, with 18 bases between. CDR3 length: 16 residues. Germline V lookup: CDR1 SGHRS, CDR2 YFSETQ. Sequenced sample: blood. This sequence originates from a man aged 55-75 years in good health. The V gene is TRBV5-1, the J gene TRBJ2-1; D not resolved. The CDR3 spells CASSPDIRLLYNEQFF. The CDR3 coding sequence is TGCGCCAGCAGCCCCGACATCCGCCTACTATACAATGAGCAGTTCTTC. Looking up the rest from reference TRBV5-1 and TRBJ2-1 gives the full variable domain: KAGVTQTPRYLIKTRGQQVTLSCSPISGHRSVSWYQQTPGQGLQFLFEYFSETQRNKGNFPGRFSGRQFSNSRSEMNVSTLELGDSALYLCASSPDIRLLYNEQFFGPGTRLTVL.